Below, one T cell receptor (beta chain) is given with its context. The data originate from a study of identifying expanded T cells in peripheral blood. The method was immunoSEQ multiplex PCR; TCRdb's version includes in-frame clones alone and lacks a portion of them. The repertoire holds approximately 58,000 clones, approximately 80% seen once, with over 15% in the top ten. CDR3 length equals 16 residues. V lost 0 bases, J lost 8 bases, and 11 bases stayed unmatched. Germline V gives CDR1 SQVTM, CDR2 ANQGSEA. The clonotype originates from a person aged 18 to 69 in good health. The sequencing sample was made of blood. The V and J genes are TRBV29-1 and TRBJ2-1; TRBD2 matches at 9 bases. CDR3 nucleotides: TGCAGCGTTGAAGATCCCCTTATGCTAGCGGGGTATGAGCAGTTCTTC. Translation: CSVEDPLMLAGYEQFF.